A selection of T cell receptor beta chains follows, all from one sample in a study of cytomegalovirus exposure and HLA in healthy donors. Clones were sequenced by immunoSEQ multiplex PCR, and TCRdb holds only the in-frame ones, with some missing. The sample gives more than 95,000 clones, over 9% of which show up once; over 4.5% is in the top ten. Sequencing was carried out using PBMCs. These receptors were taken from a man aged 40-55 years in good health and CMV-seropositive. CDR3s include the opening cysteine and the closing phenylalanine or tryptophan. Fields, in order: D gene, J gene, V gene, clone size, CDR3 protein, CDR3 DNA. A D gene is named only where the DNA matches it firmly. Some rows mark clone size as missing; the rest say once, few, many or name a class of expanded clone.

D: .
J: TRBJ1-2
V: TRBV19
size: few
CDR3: CASQWGGRYGYTF
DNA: TGTGCCAGTCAGTGGGGGGGCAGGTATGGCTACACCTTC

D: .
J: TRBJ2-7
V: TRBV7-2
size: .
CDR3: CASSFSSYEQYF
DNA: TGTGCAAGCAGCTTTTCGTCCTACGAGCAGTACTTC

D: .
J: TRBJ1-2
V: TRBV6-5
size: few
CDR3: CASSHSGHSNYGYTF
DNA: TGTGCCAGCAGTCACTCGGGGCATTCTAACTATGGCTACACCTTC

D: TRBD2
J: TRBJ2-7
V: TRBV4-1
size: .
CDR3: CASSQGWTSGSSYEQYF
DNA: TGCGCCAGCAGCCAAGGATGGACTAGCGGGAGCTCCTACGAGCAGTACTTC

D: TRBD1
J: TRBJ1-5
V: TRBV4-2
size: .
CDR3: CASSHTGGSQPQHF
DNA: TGTGCCAGCAGCCACACAGGGGGTTCCCAGCCCCAGCATTTT

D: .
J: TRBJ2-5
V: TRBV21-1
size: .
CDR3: CASSRYDRGQETQYF
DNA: TGTGCCAGCAGCCGTTATGACAGGGGCCAAGAGACCCAGTACTTC

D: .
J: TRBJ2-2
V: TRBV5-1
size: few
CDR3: CASSFGQGPRPNTGELFF
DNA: TGCGCCAGCAGCTTTGGGCAGGGGCCTAGACCGAACACCGGGGAGCTGTTTTTT

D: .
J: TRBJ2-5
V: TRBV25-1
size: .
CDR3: CASSVGAVETQYF
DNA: TGTGCCAGCAGTGTTGGGGCCGTGGAGACCCAGTACTTC

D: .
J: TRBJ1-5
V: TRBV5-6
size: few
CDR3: CASSARNQPQHF
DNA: TGTGCCAGCAGCGCCAGAAATCAGCCCCAGCATTTT

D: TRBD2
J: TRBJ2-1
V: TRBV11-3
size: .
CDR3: CASSLEEREYNEQFF
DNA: TGTGCCAGCAGCTTAGAAGAGCGGGAGTACAATGAGCAGTTCTTC

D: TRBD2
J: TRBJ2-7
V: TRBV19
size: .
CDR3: CASSIAAGAIYEQYF
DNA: TGTGCCAGTAGTATAGCAGCGGGAGCAATCTACGAGCAGTACTTC

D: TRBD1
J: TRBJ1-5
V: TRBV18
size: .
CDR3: CASSPPGTGVRQPQHF
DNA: TGTGCCAGCTCACCACCCGGGACAGGCGTCCGTCAGCCCCAGCATTTT

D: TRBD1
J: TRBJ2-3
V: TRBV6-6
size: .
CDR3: CASSLFPGQKSDTQYF
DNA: TGTGCCAGCAGTTTATTCCCGGGACAGAAATCAGATACGCAGTATTTT

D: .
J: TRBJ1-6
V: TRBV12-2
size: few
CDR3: CASRLAGQNSPLHF
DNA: TGTGCAAGTCGCTTAGCGGGACAAAATTCACCCCTCCACTTT

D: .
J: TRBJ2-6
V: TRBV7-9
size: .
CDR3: CASSRDIANSGANVLTF
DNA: TGTGCCAGCAGCAGGGACATAGCGAACTCTGGGGCCAACGTCCTGACTTTC

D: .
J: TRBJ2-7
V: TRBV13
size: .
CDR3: CASSLGRTAYEQYF
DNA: TGTGCCAGCAGCTTAGGTAGGACAGCCTACGAGCAGTACTTC

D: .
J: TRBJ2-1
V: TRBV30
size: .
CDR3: CAWMVRAHSYNEQFF
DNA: TGTGCCTGGATGGTCAGGGCCCACTCCTACAATGAGCAGTTCTTC

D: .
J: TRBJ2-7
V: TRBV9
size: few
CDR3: CASSVLIQGWRSLYEQYF
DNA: TGTGCCAGCAGCGTACTCATACAGGGCTGGCGGTCGCTCTACGAGCAGTACTTC

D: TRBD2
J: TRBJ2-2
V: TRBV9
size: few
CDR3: CASSLTSGRNTGELFF
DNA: TGTGCCAGCAGCCTTACTAGCGGGAGGAACACCGGGGAGCTGTTTTTT

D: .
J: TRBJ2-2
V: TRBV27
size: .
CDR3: CASGYWATGELFF
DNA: TGTGCCAGCGGATATTGGGCCACCGGGGAGCTGTTTTTT

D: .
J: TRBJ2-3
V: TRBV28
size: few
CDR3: CASSSIVAGVLNTDTQYF
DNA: TGTGCCAGCAGTTCTATCGTGGCCGGAGTATTAAACACAGATACGCAGTATTTT

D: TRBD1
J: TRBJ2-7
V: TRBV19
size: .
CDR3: CASGVITGADEQYF
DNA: TGTGCCAGTGGTGTTATCACAGGGGCTGACGAGCAGTACTTC

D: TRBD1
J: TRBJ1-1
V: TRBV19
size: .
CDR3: CASIDTGGDRTEAFF
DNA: TGTGCCAGCATTGACACAGGGGGCGATCGAACTGAAGCTTTCTTT

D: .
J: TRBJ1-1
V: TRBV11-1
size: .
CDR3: CASSLAQTANTEAFF
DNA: TGTGCCAGCAGCTTAGCCCAGACAGCTAACACTGAAGCTTTCTTT

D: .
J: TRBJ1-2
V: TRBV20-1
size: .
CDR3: CSAMLLGGYTF
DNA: TGCAGTGCTATGCTTCTAGGAGGCTACACCTTC

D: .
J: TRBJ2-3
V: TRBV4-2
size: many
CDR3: CASSQAGSTLTDTQYF
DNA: TGTGCCAGCAGCCAAGCGGGATCAACCCTCACAGATACGCAGTATTTT

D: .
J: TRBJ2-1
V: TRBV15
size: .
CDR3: CATSRKNFGGRHDTEQFF
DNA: TGTGCCACCAGCAGGAAAAACTTTGGAGGGAGGCATGATACTGAGCAGTTCTTC

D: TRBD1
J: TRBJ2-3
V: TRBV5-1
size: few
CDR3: CASSFLGQSTDTQYF
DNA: TGCGCCAGCAGCTTTTTGGGACAGAGCACAGATACGCAGTATTTT

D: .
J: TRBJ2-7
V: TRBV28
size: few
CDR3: CASRLDYEQYF
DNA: TGTGCCAGCAGACTCGACTACGAGCAGTACTTC

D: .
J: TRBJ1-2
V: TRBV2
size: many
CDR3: CASRTGHSGYGYTF
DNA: TGTGCCAGCAGGACCGGACACTCAGGCTATGGCTACACCTTC

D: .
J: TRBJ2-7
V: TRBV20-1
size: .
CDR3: CSPWLGHEQYF
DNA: TGCAGCCCGTGGCTGGGCCACGAGCAGTACTTC

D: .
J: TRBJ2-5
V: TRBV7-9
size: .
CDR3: CASSRRGDQETQYF
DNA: TGTGCCAGCAGCCGCAGGGGCGATCAAGAGACCCAGTACTTC

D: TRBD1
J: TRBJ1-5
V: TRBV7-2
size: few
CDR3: CASSLGRTTGRNQPQHF
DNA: TGTGCCAGCAGCCTGGGAAGGACGACAGGGAGGAATCAGCCCCAGCATTTT

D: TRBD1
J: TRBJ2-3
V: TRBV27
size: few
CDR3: CASSLYPRGSTDTQYF
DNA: TGTGCCAGCAGTTTATACCCCAGGGGGTCCACAGATACGCAGTATTTT

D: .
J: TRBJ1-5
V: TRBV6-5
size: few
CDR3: CASGNQPQHF
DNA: TGTGCGTCGGGCAATCAGCCCCAGCATTTT

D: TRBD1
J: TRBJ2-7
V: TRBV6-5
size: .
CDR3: CASGTGVYEQYF
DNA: TGTGCCAGCGGGACAGGGGTCTACGAGCAGTACTTC

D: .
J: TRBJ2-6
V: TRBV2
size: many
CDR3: CASRGRIVSGANVLTF
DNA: TGTGCCAGCAGGGGCAGGATTGTCTCTGGGGCCAACGTCCTGACTTTC

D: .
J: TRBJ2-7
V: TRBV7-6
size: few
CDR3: CASSLVGGSYEQYF
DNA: TGTGCCAGCAGCTTAGTTGGAGGGTCCTACGAGCAGTACTTC

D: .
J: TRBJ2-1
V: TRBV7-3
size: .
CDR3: CASSLDPSSYNEQFF
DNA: TGTGCCAGCAGCTTAGACCCTAGCTCCTACAATGAGCAGTTCTTC

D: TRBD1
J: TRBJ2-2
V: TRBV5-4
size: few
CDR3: CASSSTGQGTGELFF
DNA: TGTGCCAGCAGCTCCACGGGACAGGGAACCGGGGAGCTGTTTTTT

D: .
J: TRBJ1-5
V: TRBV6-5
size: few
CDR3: CASSYIRGPNQPQHF
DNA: TGTGCCAGCAGTTACATCAGGGGCCCCAATCAGCCCCAGCATTTT

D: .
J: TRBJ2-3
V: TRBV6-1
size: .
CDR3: CAILPDLGDTQYF
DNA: TGTGCCATCCTCCCGGACTTGGGAGATACGCAGTATTTT

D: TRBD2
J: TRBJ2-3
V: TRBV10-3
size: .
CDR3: CAISESITSGSKDTQYF
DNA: TGTGCCATCAGTGAGTCGATAACTAGCGGGTCTAAGGATACGCAGTATTTT

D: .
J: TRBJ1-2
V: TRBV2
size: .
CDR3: CASSVRGYGYTF
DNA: TGTGCCAGCAGTGTACGAGGGTATGGCTACACCTTC

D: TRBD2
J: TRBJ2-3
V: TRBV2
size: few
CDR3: CASSIGLAEADTQYF
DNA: TGTGCCAGCAGTATCGGGCTAGCGGAAGCAGATACGCAGTATTTT

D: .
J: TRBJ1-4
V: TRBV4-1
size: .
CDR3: CASSHLRLGEKLFF
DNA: TGCGCCAGCAGCCACCTGCGCCTCGGGGAAAAACTGTTTTTT

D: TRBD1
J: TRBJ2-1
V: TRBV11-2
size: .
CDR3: CASSTGQGVGNEQFF
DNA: TGTGCCAGCAGCACCGGACAGGGGGTTGGCAATGAGCAGTTCTTC

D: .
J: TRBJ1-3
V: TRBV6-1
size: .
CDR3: CASSDGSRPGNTIYF
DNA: TGTGCCAGCAGTGACGGGAGCCGACCTGGAAACACCATATATTTT

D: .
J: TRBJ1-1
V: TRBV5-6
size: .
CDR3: CASSQTVTEAFF
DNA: TGTGCCAGCAGCCAGACAGTCACTGAAGCTTTCTTT

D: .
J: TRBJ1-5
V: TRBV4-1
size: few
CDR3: CASSQVGGINQPQHF
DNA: TGCGCCAGCAGCCAAGTCGGAGGAATCAATCAGCCCCAGCATTTT

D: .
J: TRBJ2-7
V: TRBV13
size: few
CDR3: CASSLGSTGEQYF
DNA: TGTGCCAGCAGCTTAGGGTCGACGGGGGAGCAGTACTTC